This TCR beta chain was documented in a study of PD-1 blockade in classical Hodgkin lymphoma. Sequencing was performed with immunoSEQ multiplex PCR; in TCRdb, only in-frame clones are kept and a portion is missing. Of about 12,000 clones in the sample, more than 65% are singletons; the top ten hold roughly 1.4%. All the patients suffered relapse after autologous stem cell transplantation, and brentuximab vedotin exposure differed. Magnetic negative selection was used to purify CD4+ T cells from thawed PBMCs. Germline loops: CDR1 ENHRY, CDR2 SYGVKD. The CDR3 is made up of 14 amino acids. With 5 bases clipped from V and 3 bases from J, the junction kept 4 bases outside the gene matches.

This specimen consisted of CD4+ T cells from blood, obtained at baseline. The source of this sequence is a human donor with classical Hodgkin lymphoma. The rearrangement links TRBV10-3 to TRBJ1-2; 9 bases fit TRBD1. CDR3 sequence (DNA): TGTGCCATCAGTCGGGACAGGGATCACTATGGCTACACCTTC. This sequence encodes CAISRDRDHYGYTF.